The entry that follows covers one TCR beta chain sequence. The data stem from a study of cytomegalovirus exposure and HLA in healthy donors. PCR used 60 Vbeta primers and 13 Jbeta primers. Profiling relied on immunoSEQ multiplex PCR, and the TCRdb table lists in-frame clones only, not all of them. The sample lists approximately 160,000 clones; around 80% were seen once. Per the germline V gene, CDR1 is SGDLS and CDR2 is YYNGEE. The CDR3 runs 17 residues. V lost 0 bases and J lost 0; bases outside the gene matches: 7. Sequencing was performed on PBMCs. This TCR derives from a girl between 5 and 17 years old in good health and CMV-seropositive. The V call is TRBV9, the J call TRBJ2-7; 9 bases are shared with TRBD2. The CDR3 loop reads CASSVASSGDSSYEQYF. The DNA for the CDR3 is TGTGCCAGCAGCGTAGCGTCTAGCGGGGATAGCTCCTACGAGCAGTACTTC.